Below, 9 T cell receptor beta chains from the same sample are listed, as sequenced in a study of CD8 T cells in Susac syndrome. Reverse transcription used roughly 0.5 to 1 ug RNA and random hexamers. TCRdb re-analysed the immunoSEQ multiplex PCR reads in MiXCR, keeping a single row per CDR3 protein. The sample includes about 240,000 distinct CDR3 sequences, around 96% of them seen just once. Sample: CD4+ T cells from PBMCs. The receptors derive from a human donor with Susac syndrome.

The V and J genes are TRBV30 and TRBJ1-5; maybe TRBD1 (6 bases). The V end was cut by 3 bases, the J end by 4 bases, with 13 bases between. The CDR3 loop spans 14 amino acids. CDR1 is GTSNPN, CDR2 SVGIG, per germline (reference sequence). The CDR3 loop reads CAWSLGQYNQPQHF. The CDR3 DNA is TGTGCCTGGAGCTTAGGACAGTATAATCAGCCCCAGCATTTT.

DNA of the CDR3: TGTGCCAGCAGTCCTCCGGGACTAGCGCAAAACATTCAGTACTTC. Its translation is CASSPPGLAQNIQYF. J is TRBJ2-4 and V is TRBV12-3 or TRBV12-4, with 10 bases matching TRBD2. The CDR3 is 15 residues long. Trimming at V came to 5 bases and at J to 5 bases, leaving 6 bases not matched to a gene.

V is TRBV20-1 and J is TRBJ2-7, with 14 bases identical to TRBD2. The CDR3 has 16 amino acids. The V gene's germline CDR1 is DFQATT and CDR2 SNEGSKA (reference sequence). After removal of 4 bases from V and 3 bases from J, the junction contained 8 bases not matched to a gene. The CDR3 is CSANRGTSGRSYEQYF. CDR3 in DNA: TGCAGTGCTAACCGTGGGACTAGCGGGAGAAGCTACGAGCAGTACTTC.

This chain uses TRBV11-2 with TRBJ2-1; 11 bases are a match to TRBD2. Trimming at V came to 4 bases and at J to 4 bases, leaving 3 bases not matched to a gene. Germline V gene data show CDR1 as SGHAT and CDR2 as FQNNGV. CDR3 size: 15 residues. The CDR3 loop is CASSSGLAAYNEQFF. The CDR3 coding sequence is TGTGCCAGCAGCTCGGGACTAGCGGCGTACAATGAGCAGTTCTTC.

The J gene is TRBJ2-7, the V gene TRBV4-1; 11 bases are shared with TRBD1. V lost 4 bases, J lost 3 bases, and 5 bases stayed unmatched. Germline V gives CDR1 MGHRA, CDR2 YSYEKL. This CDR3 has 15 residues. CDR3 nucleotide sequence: TGCGCCAGCAGCCCCCCCGGGACAGGGGGCTACGAGCAGTACTTC. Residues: CASSPPGTGGYEQYF.

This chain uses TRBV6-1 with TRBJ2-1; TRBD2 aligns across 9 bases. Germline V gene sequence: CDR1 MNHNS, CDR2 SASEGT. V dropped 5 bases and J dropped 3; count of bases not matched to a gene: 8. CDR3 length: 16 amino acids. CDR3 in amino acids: CASSRGKREVYNEQFF. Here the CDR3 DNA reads TGTGCCAGCAGTCGAGGAAAGCGGGAGGTCTACAATGAGCAGTTCTTC.

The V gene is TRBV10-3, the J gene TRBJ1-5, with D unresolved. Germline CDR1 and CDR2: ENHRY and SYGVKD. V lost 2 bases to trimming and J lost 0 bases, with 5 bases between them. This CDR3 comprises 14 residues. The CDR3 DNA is TGTGCCATCAGTGAGATTCATAGCAATCAGCCCCAGCATTTT. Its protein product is CAISEIHSNQPQHF.

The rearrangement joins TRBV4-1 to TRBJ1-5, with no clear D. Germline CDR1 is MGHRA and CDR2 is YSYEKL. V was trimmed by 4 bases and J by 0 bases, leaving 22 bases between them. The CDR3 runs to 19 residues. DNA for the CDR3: TGCGCCAGCAGCCTCAGGCCCCTGACACTTCTCCCTAGCAATCAGCCCCAGCATTTT. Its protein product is CASSLRPLTLLPSNQPQHF.

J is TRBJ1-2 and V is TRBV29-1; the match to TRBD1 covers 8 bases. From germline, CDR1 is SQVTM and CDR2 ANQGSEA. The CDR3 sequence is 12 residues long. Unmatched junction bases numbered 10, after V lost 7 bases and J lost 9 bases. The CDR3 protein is CSARTGPRSYTF. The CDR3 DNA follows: TGCAGCGCAAGGACAGGGCCGAGGAGCTACACCTTC.